The clone carrying this TCR beta chain showed up just a few times. The antigen is unknown. TCRdb called the reads again in MiXCR, with one record for every CDR3 protein. The sample includes about 180,000 distinct CDR3 sequences, roughly a sixth seen only once; the top ten take under 30%. The length of the CDR3 is 18 residues. The J segment lost 1 base and the V segment lost 7 bases, leaving 13 bases of the junction unmatched. The V gene's germline CDR1 is MDHEN and CDR2 SYDVKM. These data originate in a study of T cell repertoires in cytomegalovirus infection. General study findings and limits: Public TCR beta family frequency separated CMV-and-HLA carriers, including in an independent cohort.

The sequence derives from a human donor in good health (CMV status not recorded). Some clones in this sample may be carry-over from other donors' samples. This chain joins TRBV28 and TRBJ2-1, with 10 positions matching TRBD2. The sample consisted of CD8+ T cells from PBMCs. The CDR3 sequence is CASNPLWTSGVSYNEQFF. The CDR3 DNA reads as TGTGCCAGCAACCCATTATGGACTAGCGGTGTTTCCTACAATGAGCAGTTCTTC.